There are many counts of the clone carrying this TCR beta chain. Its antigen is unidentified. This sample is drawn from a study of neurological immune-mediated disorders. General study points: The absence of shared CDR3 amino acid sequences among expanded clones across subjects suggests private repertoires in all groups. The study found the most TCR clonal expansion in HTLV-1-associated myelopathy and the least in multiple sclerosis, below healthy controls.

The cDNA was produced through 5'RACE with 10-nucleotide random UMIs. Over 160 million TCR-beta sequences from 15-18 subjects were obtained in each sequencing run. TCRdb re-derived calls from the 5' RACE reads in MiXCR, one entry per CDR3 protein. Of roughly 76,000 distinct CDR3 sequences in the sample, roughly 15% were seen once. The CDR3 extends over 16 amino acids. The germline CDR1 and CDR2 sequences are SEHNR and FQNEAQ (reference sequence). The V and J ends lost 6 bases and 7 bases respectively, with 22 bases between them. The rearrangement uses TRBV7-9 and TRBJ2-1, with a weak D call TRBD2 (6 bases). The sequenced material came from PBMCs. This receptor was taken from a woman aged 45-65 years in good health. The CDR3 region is CASSPDGEARLNEQFF. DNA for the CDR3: TGTGCCAGCAGTCCTGACGGGGAGGCTAGGCTGAATGAGCAGTTCTTC.